The 25 T cell receptor beta chains in this list originate from one sample, sequenced in a study of blood T cell repertoires in COVID-19. Using immunoSEQ multiplex PCR, the repertoire was profiled, and TCRdb retains in-frame clones only, with some absent. Found here are 300,000 to 350,000 clones, 75% to 95% of them singletons; the top ten hold roughly 7%. The sample consisted of peripheral blood. These receptor sequences come from a woman younger than 45 with COVID-19, enrolled during active disease.

This sequence joins TRBV20-1 and TRBJ1-1; D is perhaps TRBD1 (6 bases). Looked up from germline, CDR1 is DFQATT and CDR2 is SNEGSKA (reference sequence). V shed 3 bases and J shed 3 bases, with 14 bases lying between them. The CDR3 length is 14 residues. For the CDR3, the DNA is TGCAGTGCTAGTCGGCCAGGGGTTGACACTGAAGCTTTCTTT. Protein: CSASRPGVDTEAFF.

V usage is TRBV6-4 and J usage is TRBJ2-3; D is ambiguous. The CDR3 loop spans 13 amino acids. V gave up 6 bases and J gave up 3 bases, with 10 bases separating them. Germline values: CDR1 MRHNA, CDR2 SNTAGT. CDR3 in amino acids: CASRQSSTDTQYF. The CDR3 bases are TGTGCCAGCAGACAGAGTTCTACAGATACGCAGTATTTT.

The genes are TRBV3-1 (or the pseudogene TRBV3-2) and TRBJ1-6, with D uncertain. Germline CDR1 and CDR2: LGHDT and YNNKEL (reference sequence). The V end was cut by 1 base, the J end by 0 bases, with 13 bases between. CDR3 length: 18 amino acids. CDR3 sequence reads: CASSQVDWSSSYNSPLHF. The CDR3 nucleotides read TGTGCCAGCAGCCAAGTCGATTGGAGTAGCTCCTATAATTCACCCCTCCACTTT.

This sequence joins TRBV7-6 and TRBJ2-1, with TRBD1 as a possible D gene (5 bases). The CDR3 is 13 residues long. The V and J ends lost 3 bases and 4 bases respectively, with 7 bases between them. Per the germline V gene, CDR1 is SGHVS and CDR2 is FNYEAQ. The CDR3 coding sequence is TGTGCCAGCAGCTTCAGGGAATACAATGAGCAGTTCTTC. Translating gives CASSFREYNEQFF.

The rearrangement links TRBV5-1 to TRBJ2-7, with 11 positions matching TRBD2. Trimming cost V 7 bases and J 1 base; bases outside gene matches: 10. The CDR3 runs to 16 residues. The germline V gene encodes CDR1 SGHRS and CDR2 YFSETQ. The CDR3 here is CASGTGLAALSYEQYF. CDR3 nucleotides: TGCGCCAGCGGGACGGGACTAGCGGCCCTGTCCTACGAGCAGTACTTC. Full variable domain (outside the CDR3, taken from reference TRBV5-1 and TRBJ2-7): KAGVTQTPRYLIKTRGQQVTLSCSPISGHRSVSWYQQTPGQGLQFLFEYFSETQRNKGNFPGRFSGRQFSNSRSEMNVSTLELGDSALYLCASGTGLAALSYEQYFGPGTRLTVT.

This chain connects TRBV18 to TRBJ2-5, with 7 bases lining up with TRBD1. The J segment lost 3 bases and the V segment lost 4 bases, leaving 8 bases of the junction unmatched. The CDR3 is 15 residues long. Germline values: CDR1 KGHSH, CDR2 LQKENI. The DNA of the CDR3 is TGTGCCAGCTCACAACAAGGGACAGCTAAAGAGACCCAGTACTTC. It translates to CASSQQGTAKETQYF.

This sequence joins TRBV29-1 and TRBJ1-2; D remains ambiguous. The V end lost 7 bases, the J end lost 0 bases, and 9 bases lay between the germline ends. The CDR3 has 12 amino acids. Looked up from germline, CDR1 is SQVTM and CDR2 is ANQGSEA. The CDR3 nucleotides are TGCAGCGCACGCGATTCTAACTATGGCTACACCTTC. Translation: CSARDSNYGYTF.

This chain connects TRBV5-1 to TRBJ2-3, with a tentative D call TRBD2 (5 bases). Per germline, CDR1 SGHRS and CDR2 YFSETQ. With 2 bases removed from V and 0 bases from J, the gap between germline ends came to 10 bases. This CDR3 region has 15 residues. CDR3 residues: CASSLAVPSTDTQYF. The CDR3 DNA sequence: TGCGCCAGCAGCTTAGCGGTTCCTAGCACAGATACGCAGTATTTT.

The V call is TRBV19, the J call TRBJ1-5, with D maybe TRBD1 (6 bases). Germline assignment: CDR1 LNHDA and CDR2 SQIVND (reference sequence). This CDR3 spans 14 amino acids. V was shortened by 5 bases and J by 3 bases, with 11 bases between the two germline ends. CDR3 sequence: CASSPYRDNQPQHF. For the CDR3, the DNA is TGTGCCAGTAGTCCTTACAGGGACAATCAGCCCCAGCATTTT.

The chain has TRBV7-9 and TRBJ2-3; TRBD2 agrees at 13 bases. The CDR3 length is 17 residues. Unmatched junction bases numbered 4, after V lost 3 bases and J lost 1 base. CDR1 SEHNR and CDR2 FQNEAQ come from the germline V gene (reference sequence). Here the CDR3 reads CASSLTSGRLGTDTQYF. CDR3 in DNA: TGTGCCAGCAGCTTGACTAGCGGGAGGCTCGGCACAGATACGCAGTATTTT.

The chain has TRBV18 and TRBJ2-3, with unresolved D. The CDR3 contains 13 residues. CDR1 and CDR2 from the germline V gene are KGHSH and LQKENI. V was cut by 6 bases and J by 2 bases, with 9 bases left in between. CDR3 sequence reads: CASSLLITDTQYF. The CDR3 nucleotides read TGTGCCAGCTCCCTACTGATCACAGATACGCAGTATTTT.

CDR3 in amino acids: CASSFTGGNEQFF. Here the CDR3 DNA reads TGTGCCAGCAGCTTTACGGGGGGGAATGAGCAGTTCTTC. J is TRBJ2-1 and V is TRBV5-6, with 8 bases lining up with TRBD2. This CDR3 comprises 13 residues. V shed 2 bases and J 7 bases; nucleotides not matched to a gene: 2. Germline-derived CDR1 and CDR2 are SGHDT and YYEEEE.

The rearrangement joins TRBV24-1 to TRBJ2-1; 9 bases match TRBD1. This CDR3 region has 16 residues. CDR1 is KGHDR, CDR2 SFDVKD, per germline. V shed 1 base and J 8 bases; nucleotides not matched to a gene: 8. CDR3 loop: CATSDFFGTGPHEQFF. CDR3 nucleotide sequence: TGTGCCACCAGTGATTTTTTCGGGACAGGGCCGCATGAGCAGTTCTTC.

V is TRBV14 and J is TRBJ2-3; TRBD1 matches at 10 bases. This CDR3 region has 16 residues. V was clipped by 4 bases and J by 0 bases; unmatched bases: 4. Germline values: CDR1 SGHDN, CDR2 FVKESK. Here the CDR3 DNA reads TGTGCCAGCAGCCGGACAGGGGGAGGGAGCACAGATACGCAGTATTTT. It is translated as CASSRTGGGSTDTQYF.

This clone occurred once. The chain has TRBV6-5 and TRBJ2-2; 7 bases map to TRBD2. With 5 bases clipped from V and 2 bases from J, the junction kept 5 bases outside the gene matches. This CDR3 contains 15 residues. Germline CDR1 MNHEY, CDR2 SVGAGI. CDR3 region: CASSPGLVNTGELFF. CDR3 DNA: TGTGCCAGCAGTCCTGGACTAGTCAACACCGGGGAGCTGTTTTTT.

The chain recombines TRBV7-9 with TRBJ2-3; tentative D call: TRBD2 (5 bases). The CDR3 loop spans 12 amino acids. Germline CDR1 is SEHNR and CDR2 is FQNEAQ (reference sequence). Trimming left V 8 bases short and J 4 bases short, with 10 bases between. Here the CDR3 DNA reads TGTGCCAGCGGCGAACTAGCAGATACGCAGTATTTT. This encodes CASGELADTQYF.

This chain joins TRBV28 and TRBJ2-7, with D possibly matching TRBD2 (5 bases). CDR3 length equals 13 residues. V was trimmed by 6 bases and J by 2 bases, leaving 11 bases between them. The germline V gene encodes CDR1 MDHEN and CDR2 SYDVKM. CDR3 coding DNA: TGTGCCAGCAGGGACTTTGGAACCTACGAGCAGTACTTC. As protein: CASRDFGTYEQYF.

The V call is TRBV19, the J call TRBJ1-4, with 7 nucleotides matching TRBD1. The V gene's germline CDR1 is LNHDA and CDR2 SQIVND (reference sequence). The J segment lost 7 bases and the V segment lost 6 bases, leaving 8 bases of the junction unmatched. The CDR3 is made up of 14 amino acids. The chain's CDR3 is CASSNRGSGEKLFF. CDR3 DNA sequence: TGTGCCAGTAGCAACAGGGGATCGGGTGAAAAACTGTTTTTT.

The CDR3 protein is CATSDWNRGLETQYF. Here the CDR3 DNA reads TGTGCCACCAGTGATTGGAACAGGGGGCTGGAGACCCAGTACTTC. The V and J genes are TRBV24-1 and TRBJ2-5; 9 bases align to TRBD1. The CDR3 extends over 15 amino acids. Germline V CDR1 and CDR2: KGHDR, SFDVKD. V lost 2 bases and J lost 5; bases outside the gene matches: 5.

This rearrangement joins TRBV30 to TRBJ1-1, with D possibly being TRBD1 (5 bases). Trimming shortened V by 4 bases and J by 1 base, and 10 bases separated the two germline ends. There are 13 residues in the CDR3. From germline, CDR1 is GTSNPN and CDR2 SVGIG (reference sequence). CDR3 loop: CAWIGQGNTEAFF. The CDR3 DNA reads as TGTGCCTGGATCGGGCAGGGGAACACTGAAGCTTTCTTT.

The chain is built from TRBV13 and TRBJ2-5, with D possibly matching TRBD1 (6 bases). V lost 0 bases and J lost 3, with 8 bases in between. The CDR3 sequence is 14 residues long. Germline V gene lookup returns CDR1 PRHDT and CDR2 FYEKMQ (reference sequence). CDR3 nucleotides: TGTGCCAGCAGCTTAGGGCGGACAGAAGAGACCCAGTACTTC. Translated, it gives CASSLGRTEETQYF.

This chain connects TRBV4-3 to TRBJ2-7, with D unclear. V was shortened by 4 bases and J by 0 bases, with 16 bases between the two germline ends. The germline gives CDR1 LGHNA, CDR2 YSLEER. The CDR3 has 16 amino acids. The CDR3: CASSPHRFGASYEQYF. The CDR3 bases are TGCGCCAGCAGCCCCCATCGGTTCGGAGCCTCCTACGAGCAGTACTTC.

The chain recombines TRBV9 with TRBJ1-3; D is unresolved. In germline, CDR1 is SGDLS, CDR2 YYNGEE. CDR3 length equals 15 residues. Trimming took off 0 bases at V and 0 bases at J, with 7 bases between the two ends. DNA for the CDR3: TGTGCCAGCAGCGTAGGACAAGACTCTGGAAACACCATATATTTT. Its translation is CASSVGQDSGNTIYF. Variable domain in full (rest from reference TRBV9 and TRBJ1-3): DSGVTQTPKHLITATGQRVTLRCSPRSGDLSVYWYQQSLDQGLQFLIQYYNGEERAKGNILERFSAQQFPDLHSELNLSSLELGDSALYFCASSVGQDSGNTIYFGEGSWLTVV.

The chain joins TRBV28 to TRBJ2-7, with a tentative D call TRBD1 (6 bases). Germline CDR1 MDHEN, CDR2 SYDVKM. Trimming shortened V by 3 bases and J by 5 bases, and 17 bases separated the two germline ends. The CDR3 has 15 residues. CDR3 DNA: TGTGCCAGCAGTTTGTTCGGCAGGGGCGGCCACGAGCAGTACTTC. Amino acids: CASSLFGRGGHEQYF. Variable domain in full (rest from reference TRBV28 and TRBJ2-7): DVKVTQSSRYLVKRTGEKVFLECVQDMDHENMFWYRQDPGLGLRLIYFSYDVKMKEKGDIPEGYSVSREKKERFSLILESASTNQTSMYLCASSLFGRGGHEQYFGPGTRLTVT.

Here the CDR3 DNA reads TGTGCCAGCAGCCATACGGAGCGGAATGAGCAGTTCTTC. Its protein is CASSHTERNEQFF. The rearrangement joins TRBV5-4 to TRBJ2-1; TRBD2 is a possible D gene (5 bases). The germline gives CDR1 SGHNT, CDR2 YYREEE (reference sequence). The V end was cut by 4 bases, the J end by 7 bases, with 12 bases between. This CDR3 has 13 residues.